The 27 T cell receptor beta chains below come from one sample, sequenced in a study of T cell changes during pregnancy in multiple sclerosis. The table came from immunoSEQ multiplex PCR; TCRdb's copy has only in-frame clones and leaves some out. The table includes under 80,000 clones, just over 90% detected once. This material consisted of CD4+ T cells from peripheral blood mononuclear cells, taken in the second trimester of pregnancy. The receptors originated from a female donor with multiple sclerosis, enrolled in a pregnancy study.

The rearrangement links TRBV6-5 to TRBJ1-2, with unresolved D. CDR3 length equals 14 residues. V was trimmed by 6 bases and J by 7 bases, leaving 18 bases between them. Looked up from germline, CDR1 is MNHEY and CDR2 is SVGAGI. This chain's CDR3 is CASRQLINEGGYTF. The CDR3 DNA is TGTGCCAGCAGACAACTGATTAACGAGGGTGGCTACACCTTC.

This clone was recorded only once. The chain joins TRBV27 to TRBJ1-2; 11 positions match TRBD1. J gave up 7 bases and V 8 bases, and 9 bases lay outside the gene matches. CDR1 is MNHEY, CDR2 SMNVEV, per germline (reference sequence). This CDR3 is 14 amino acids long. DNA of the CDR3: TGTGCCAGCGCACTCGGACAGGGGGCGTCTGGCTACACCTTC. Its protein is CASALGQGASGYTF.

V and J are TRBV25-1 and TRBJ2-7, with TRBD1 identical over 8 bases. The CDR3 length is 15 residues. V lost 4 bases to trimming and J lost 0 bases; unmatched junction nucleotides: 5. Germline CDR1 reads MGHDK; CDR2 reads SYGVNS. DNA of the CDR3: TGTGCCAGCAGTGCCCGGGACAGGAGCTCCTACGAGCAGTACTTC. This gives the protein CASSARDRSSYEQYF.

To note about this clone: Within the sample, other DNA sequences also encode this same CDR3. The V and J genes are TRBV6-1 and TRBJ2-7; no clear D gene. The V end was cut by 3 bases, the J end by 3 bases, with 3 bases between. The germline CDR1 and CDR2 sequences are MNHNS and SASEGT. This CDR3 is built from 11 residues. This chain's CDR3 is CASSDRYEQYF. CDR3 DNA: TGTGCCAGCAGTGACCGCTACGAGCAGTACTTC.

The rearrangement uses TRBV5-6 and TRBJ2-1, with a weak D call TRBD2 (5 bases). This CDR3 region has 12 residues. CDR1 and CDR2 from the germline V gene are SGHDT and YYEEEE. The DNA of the CDR3 is TGTGTCTCCTGGAGGAATTACAATGAGCAGTTCTTC. Its protein is CVSWRNYNEQFF.

The chain recombines TRBV10-3 with TRBJ2-5; 11 bases line up with TRBD2. Unmatched junction bases numbered 7, after V lost 0 bases and J lost 4 bases. Germline values: CDR1 ENHRY, CDR2 SYGVKD. The CDR3 contains 17 residues. The CDR3 here is CAISESISGRGGETQYF. CDR3 DNA sequence: TGTGCCATCAGTGAGTCGATTAGCGGGAGGGGTGGAGAGACCCAGTACTTC.

The table lists this clone with a few counts. The chain combines TRBV10-3 with TRBJ2-7; 9 nucleotides align to TRBD2. CDR3 length: 16 residues. V lost 0 bases to trimming and J lost 8 bases; unmatched junction nucleotides: 11. Germline V gene data show CDR1 as ENHRY and CDR2 as SYGVKD. The CDR3 nucleotides read TGTGCCATCAGTGAGTCGTGGCGGGAGGGCCGTGGTAAGCAGTACTTC. This encodes CAISESWREGRGKQYF.

V and J are TRBV7-3 and TRBJ1-5; a weak D match, TRBD1 (5 bases). Germline V CDR1 and CDR2: SGHTA, FQGTGA. The CDR3 length is 13 residues. Trimming pared 2 bases from V and 7 bases from J, leaving 9 bases between. The CDR3 sequence: CASSLQGKQPQHF. CDR3 DNA sequence: TGTGCCAGCAGCTTACAGGGAAAACAGCCCCAGCATTTT.

This chain uses TRBV6-4 with TRBJ1-6; TRBD1 matches 10 bases. With V trimmed by 8 bases and J by 13 bases, 11 bases remained unmatched. Germline loops: CDR1 MRHNA, CDR2 SNTAGT. The CDR3 spans 14 residues. The CDR3: CASSPGTGDFPLHF. CDR3 bases: TGTGCCAGCTCACCCGGGACAGGGGATTTTCCCCTCCACTTT.

This chain links TRBV28 with TRBJ1-5, with 8 bases aligning to TRBD1. The CDR3 spans 15 residues. Germline V lookup: CDR1 MDHEN, CDR2 SYDVKM. V dropped 2 bases and J dropped 4; count of bases not matched to a gene: 4. As DNA, the CDR3 is TGTGCCAGCAGTTTAACCACAGGGGGGAATCAGCCCCAGCATTTT. Amino acids: CASSLTTGGNQPQHF.

V and J are TRBV2 and TRBJ2-7; possibly TRBD1 for D (6 bases). Germline V CDR1 and CDR2: SNHLY, FYNNEI. The germline V and J ends were trimmed by 4 bases and 1 base, with 14 bases remaining between them. The CDR3 totals 15 residues. As DNA, the CDR3 is TGTGCCAGCAGTGTTATTGCAACAGGGTCCTACGAGCAGTACTTC. Translating it yields CASSVIATGSYEQYF.

This chain connects TRBV11-2 to TRBJ1-1; 10 positions match TRBD1. V gave up 4 bases and J gave up 13 bases; unmatched junction bases: 9. CDR1 SGHAT and CDR2 FQNNGV come from the germline V gene. This CDR3 has 13 residues. The CDR3, as DNA: TGTGCCAGCAGCTCCGACAGGGGGCGCGTTTTTTTCTTT. This gives the protein CASSSDRGRVFFF. Variable domain in full (rest from reference TRBV11-2 and TRBJ1-1): EAGVAQSPRYKIIEKRQSVAFWCNPISGHATLYWYQQILGQGPKLLIQFQNNGVVDDSQLPKDRFSAERLKGVDSTLKIQPAKLEDSAVYLCASSSDRGRVFFFGQGTRLTVV.

The V gene is TRBV9, the J gene TRBJ1-3; 7 bases are a match to TRBD1. Germline V gene lookup returns CDR1 SGDLS and CDR2 YYNGEE. The CDR3 has 14 amino acids. The trim removed 4 bases at V and 2 bases at J, leaving 3 bases unmatched. In nucleotides, the CDR3 is TGTGCCAGCAGCCGAGACAGGGCTGGAAACACCATATATTTT. Translation gives CASSRDRAGNTIYF.

The chain combines TRBV19 with TRBJ1-6, with 7 bases that match TRBD1. The CDR3 extends over 15 amino acids. Germline V gene data show CDR1 as LNHDA and CDR2 as SQIVND (reference sequence). The junction had 8 bases not matched to a gene; V was cut back by 5 bases and J by 7 bases. CDR3 in DNA: TGTGCCAGTAGTGCGTACAGGGGATTCAATTCACCCCTCCACTTT. It translates to CASSAYRGFNSPLHF. Together with reference TRBV19 and TRBJ1-6, the CDR3 gives the full variable domain: DGGITQSPKYLFRKEGQNVTLSCEQNLNHDAMYWYRQDPGQGLRLIYYSQIVNDFQKGDIAEGYSVSREKKESFPLTVTSAQKNPTAFYLCASSAYRGFNSPLHFGNGTRLTVT.

The J gene is TRBJ2-6, the V gene TRBV11-1; D ambiguous. Trimming stripped 5 bases from V and 4 bases from J, with 12 bases between. The germline gives CDR1 SGHAT, CDR2 FQDESV (reference sequence). The CDR3 spans 15 residues. The DNA for the CDR3 is TGTGCCAGCAGCCCTCTTTTATCCGGGGCCAACGTCCTGACTTTC. Translated, it gives CASSPLLSGANVLTF.

The rearrangement uses TRBV5-1 and TRBJ2-7; tentative D call: TRBD2 (6 bases). CDR1 and CDR2 from the germline V gene are SGHRS and YFSETQ. The ends were cut back, 1 base at V and 5 bases at J, with 16 bases in the middle. The CDR3 runs to 15 residues. As DNA, the CDR3 is TGCGCCAGCAGCTTGAATGTTAGGAGGGGCGACGAGCAGTACTTC. This translates into CASSLNVRRGDEQYF.

The chain uses TRBV11-3 and TRBJ2-7; 7 nucleotides line up with TRBD2. The V gene end was trimmed by 0 bases and the J gene end by 3 bases; junction bases not matched to a gene: 8. Per the germline V gene, CDR1 is SGHNT and CDR2 is YENEEA. The CDR3 sequence is 16 residues long. The CDR3 region is CASSLDLVAGDYEQYF. CDR3 DNA sequence: TGTGCCAGCAGCTTAGATCTGGTTGCGGGGGACTACGAGCAGTACTTC.

In its sample, this clone was seen once. The chain couples TRBV28 to TRBJ1-1, with D tentatively TRBD1 (6 bases). CDR3 length: 14 residues. Germline lookup yields CDR1 MDHEN and CDR2 SYDVKM. V lost 8 bases, J lost 5 bases, and 18 bases lay in between. The CDR3 DNA reads as TGTGCCAGCGTACGGGGGGCGGCTCCGACTGAAGCTTTCTTT. Encoded protein: CASVRGAAPTEAFF.

This chain uses TRBV30 with TRBJ2-3, with 10 bases matching TRBD2. CDR1 is GTSNPN and CDR2 is SVGIG in the germline V gene (reference sequence). This CDR3 region has 15 residues. J gave up 1 base and V 0 bases, and 1 base lay outside the gene matches. Here the CDR3 reads CAWSVLAGGTDTQYF. For the CDR3, the DNA is TGTGCCTGGAGTGTGCTAGCGGGGGGCACAGATACGCAGTATTTT.

The CDR3 loop is CAISEGQGADNEQFF. DNA of the CDR3: TGTGCCATCAGTGAGGGACAGGGGGCTGACAATGAGCAGTTCTTC. This sequence joins TRBV10-3 and TRBJ2-1; TRBD1 matches at 11 bases. The CDR3 runs to 15 residues. The V segment lost 2 bases and the J segment 5 bases; nucleotides outside the gene matches: 2. Germline values: CDR1 ENHRY, CDR2 SYGVKD.

This chain connects TRBV6-6 to TRBJ2-1, with D tentatively TRBD1 (6 bases). This CDR3 comprises 13 residues. Trimming removed 6 bases from V and 4 bases from J, with 10 bases in between. Germline CDR1 is MNHNY and CDR2 is SVGAGI (reference sequence). CDR3 sequence: CASRPDSYNEQFF. The CDR3 nucleotides are TGTGCCAGCAGACCGGACAGTTACAATGAGCAGTTCTTC.

The chain links TRBV7-7 to TRBJ2-1; tentative D call: TRBD1 (6 bases). The germline CDR1 and CDR2 sequences are SSHAT and FNYEAQ (reference sequence). The CDR3 runs 14 residues. The CDR3 nucleotides read TGTGCTAGCTCCCCAGGGGCCTACTACAATGAGCAGTTCTTC. Translated, it gives CASSPGAYYNEQFF.

This clone occurred once. The chain links TRBV5-1 to TRBJ2-5; 11 nucleotides line up with TRBD1. V was pared by 4 bases and J by 4 bases, with 6 bases of the junction left unmatched. Looked up from germline, CDR1 is SGHRS and CDR2 is YFSETQ. The CDR3 sequence is 15 residues long. The CDR3 DNA follows: TGCGCCAGCAGCCACCCGGGACAGGGGGGAGAGACCCAGTACTTC. Its translation is CASSHPGQGGETQYF.

As to this clone: At one boundary the junction diverges from the germline segment, which might be a read error. The rearrangement joins TRBV15 to TRBJ2-5; the match to TRBD2 covers 7 bases. The CDR3 is 11 amino acids. Germline CDR1 is LNHNV and CDR2 is YYDKDF (reference sequence). DNA for the CDR3: TGTGCCACCAGCAGATTAGCGGGCGTGGACTTC. Protein sequence: CATSRLAGVDF.

CDR3 DNA sequence: TGCAGCGTTGACGGCGGACAGGGTTCGACAGATACGCAGTATTTT. It codes for CSVDGGQGSTDTQYF. This chain joins TRBV29-1 and TRBJ2-3, with 8 bases that match TRBD1. V shed 3 bases and J 3 bases; nucleotides not matched to a gene: 8. The CDR3 has 15 residues. The germline CDR1 and CDR2 sequences are SQVTM and ANQGSEA.

This clone was recorded only once. V is TRBV28 and J is TRBJ2-6; tentative D call: TRBD1 (6 bases). V shed 7 bases and J shed 0 bases, with 16 bases lying between them. The CDR3 extends over 17 amino acids. Germline values: CDR1 MDHEN, CDR2 SYDVKM. CDR3 bases: TGTGCCAGCACTCCTCCGGGACAACTCTCTGGGGCCAACGTCCTGACTTTC. Translating gives CASTPPGQLSGANVLTF.

V gene TRBV23-1 combines with J gene TRBJ2-4; 11 positions agree with TRBD1. TRBV23-1 is an open reading frame, and its role is uncertain. V was pared by 8 bases and J by 7 bases, with 16 bases of the junction left unmatched. The CDR3 sequence is 17 residues long. The CDR3 protein is CASVPRGFGTGGNIQYF. Here the CDR3 DNA reads TGCGCCAGCGTACCCCGCGGGTTTGGGACAGGGGGGAACATTCAGTACTTC.